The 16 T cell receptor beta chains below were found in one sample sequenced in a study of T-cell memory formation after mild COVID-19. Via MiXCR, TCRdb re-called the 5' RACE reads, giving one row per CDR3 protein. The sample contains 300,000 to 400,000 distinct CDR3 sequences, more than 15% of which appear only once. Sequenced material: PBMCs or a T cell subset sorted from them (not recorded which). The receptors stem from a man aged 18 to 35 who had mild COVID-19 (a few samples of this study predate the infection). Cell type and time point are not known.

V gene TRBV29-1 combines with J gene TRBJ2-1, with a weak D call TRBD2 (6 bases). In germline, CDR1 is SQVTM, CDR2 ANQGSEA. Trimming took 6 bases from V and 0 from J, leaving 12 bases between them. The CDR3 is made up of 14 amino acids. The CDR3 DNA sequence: TGCAGCGTCAACGGGGGAAGCTCCTACAATGAGCAGTTCTTC. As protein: CSVNGGSSYNEQFF.

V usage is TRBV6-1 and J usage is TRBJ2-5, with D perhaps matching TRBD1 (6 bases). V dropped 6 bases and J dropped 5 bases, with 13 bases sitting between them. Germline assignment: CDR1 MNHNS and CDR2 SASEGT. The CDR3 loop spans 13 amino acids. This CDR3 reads CASRTTGQETQYF. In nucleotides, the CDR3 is TGTGCCAGCAGAACGACAGGACAGGAGACCCAGTACTTC.

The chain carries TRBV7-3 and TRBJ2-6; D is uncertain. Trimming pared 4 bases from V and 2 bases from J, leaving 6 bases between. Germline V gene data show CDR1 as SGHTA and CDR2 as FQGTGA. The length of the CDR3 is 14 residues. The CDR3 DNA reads TGTGCCAGCAGCTCAGTAACTGGGGCCAACGTCCTGACTTTC. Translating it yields CASSSVTGANVLTF.

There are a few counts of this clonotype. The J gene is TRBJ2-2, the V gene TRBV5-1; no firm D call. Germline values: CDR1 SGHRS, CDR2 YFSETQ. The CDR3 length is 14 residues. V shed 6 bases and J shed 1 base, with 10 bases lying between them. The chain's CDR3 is CASTPPENTGELFF. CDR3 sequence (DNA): TGCGCCAGCACCCCCCCAGAGAACACCGGGGAGCTGTTTTTT.

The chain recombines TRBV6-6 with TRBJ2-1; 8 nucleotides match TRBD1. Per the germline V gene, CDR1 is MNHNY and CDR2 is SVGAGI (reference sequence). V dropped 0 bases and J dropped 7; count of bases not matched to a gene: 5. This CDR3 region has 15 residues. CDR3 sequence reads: CASSYSRTGLNEQFF. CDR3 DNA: TGTGCCAGCAGTTACTCGAGGACAGGGTTGAATGAGCAGTTCTTC.

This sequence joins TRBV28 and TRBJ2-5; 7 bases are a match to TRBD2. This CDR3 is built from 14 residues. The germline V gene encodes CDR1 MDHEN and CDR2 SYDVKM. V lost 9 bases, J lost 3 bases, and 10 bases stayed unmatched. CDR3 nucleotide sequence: TGTGCCAGTCATCTTGCGGGGGTCGAAGAGACCCAGTACTTC. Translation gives CASHLAGVEETQYF. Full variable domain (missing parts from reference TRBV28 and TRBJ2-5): DVKVTQSSRYLVKRTGEKVFLECVQDMDHENMFWYRQDPGLGLRLIYFSYDVKMKEKGDIPEGYSVSREKKERFSLILESASTNQTSMYLCASHLAGVEETQYFGPGTRLLVL.

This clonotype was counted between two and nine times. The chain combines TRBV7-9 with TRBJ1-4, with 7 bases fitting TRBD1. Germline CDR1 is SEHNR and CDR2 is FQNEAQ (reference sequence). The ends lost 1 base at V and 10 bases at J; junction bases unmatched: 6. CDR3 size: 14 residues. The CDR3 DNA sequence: TGTGCCAGCAGCTTAGGGGACAGACGAGGAAAACTGTTTTTT. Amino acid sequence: CASSLGDRRGKLFF.

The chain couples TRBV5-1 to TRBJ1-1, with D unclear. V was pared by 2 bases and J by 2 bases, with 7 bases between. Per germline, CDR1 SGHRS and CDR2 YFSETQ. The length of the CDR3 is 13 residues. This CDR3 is CASSLTKNTEAFF. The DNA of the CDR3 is TGCGCCAGCAGCTTAACAAAAAACACTGAAGCTTTCTTT.

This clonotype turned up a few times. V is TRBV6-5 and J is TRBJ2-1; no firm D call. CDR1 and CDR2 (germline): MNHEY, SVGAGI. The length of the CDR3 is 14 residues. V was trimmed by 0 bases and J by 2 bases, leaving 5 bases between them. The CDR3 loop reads CASSYSGTYNEQFF. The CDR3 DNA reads TGTGCCAGCAGTTACTCTGGGACCTACAATGAGCAGTTCTTC.

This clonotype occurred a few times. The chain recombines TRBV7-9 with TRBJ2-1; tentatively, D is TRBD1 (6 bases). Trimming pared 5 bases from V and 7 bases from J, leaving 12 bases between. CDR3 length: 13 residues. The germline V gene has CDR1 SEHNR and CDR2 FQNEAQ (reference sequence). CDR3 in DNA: TGTGCCAGCAGCCCAGGGACAACAAATGAGCAGTTCTTC. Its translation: CASSPGTTNEQFF. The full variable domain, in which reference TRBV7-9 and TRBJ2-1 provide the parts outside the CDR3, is DTGVSQNPRHKITKRGQNVTFRCDPISEHNRLYWYRQTLGQGPEFLTYFQNEAQLEKSRLLSDRFSAERPKGSFSTLEIQRTEQGDSAMYLCASSPGTTNEQFFGPGTRLTVL.

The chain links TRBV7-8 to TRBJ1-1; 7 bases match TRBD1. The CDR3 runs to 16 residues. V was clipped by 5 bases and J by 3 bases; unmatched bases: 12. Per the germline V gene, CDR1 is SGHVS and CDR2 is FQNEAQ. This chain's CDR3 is CASSLRGGSRDTEAFF. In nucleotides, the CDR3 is TGTGCCAGCAGCCTCAGGGGGGGTAGTCGTGACACTGAAGCTTTCTTT.

This chain's CDR3 is CASSFGTGGAFF. As DNA, the CDR3 is TGTGCCAGCAGTTTTGGGACAGGGGGAGCTTTCTTT. This chain uses TRBV28 with TRBJ1-1, with TRBD1 identical over 11 bases. The germline gives CDR1 MDHEN, CDR2 SYDVKM. This CDR3 contains 12 residues. V trimming: 3 bases; J trimming: 10 bases; junction bases outside the gene matches: 1.

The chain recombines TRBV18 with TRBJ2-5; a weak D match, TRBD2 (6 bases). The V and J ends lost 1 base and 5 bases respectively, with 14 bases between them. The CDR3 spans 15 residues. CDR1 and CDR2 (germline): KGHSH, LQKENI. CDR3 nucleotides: TGTGCCAGCTCACCACGGGCTCGAGGGAGGGAGACCCAGTACTTC. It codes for CASSPRARGRETQYF.

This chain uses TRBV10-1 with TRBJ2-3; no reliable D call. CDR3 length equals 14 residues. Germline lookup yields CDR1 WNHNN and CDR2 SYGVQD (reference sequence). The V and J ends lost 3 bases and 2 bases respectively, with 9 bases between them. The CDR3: CASSDGHYTDTQYF. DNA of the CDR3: TGCGCCAGCAGTGACGGGCACTACACAGATACGCAGTATTTT.

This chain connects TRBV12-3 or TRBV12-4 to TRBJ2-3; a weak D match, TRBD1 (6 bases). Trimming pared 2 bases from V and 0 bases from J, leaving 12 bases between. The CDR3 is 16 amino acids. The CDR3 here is CASSLWSGHSTDTQYF. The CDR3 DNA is TGTGCCAGCAGTTTATGGTCGGGACACAGCACAGATACGCAGTATTTT.

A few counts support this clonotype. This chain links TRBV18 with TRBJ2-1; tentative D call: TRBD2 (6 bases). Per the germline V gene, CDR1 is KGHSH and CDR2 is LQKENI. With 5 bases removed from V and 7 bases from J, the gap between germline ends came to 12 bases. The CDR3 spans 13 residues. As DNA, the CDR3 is TGTGCCAGCTCAGGAGGGGCGCAGAATGAGCAGTTCTTC. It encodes CASSGGAQNEQFF.